Each of the 28 T cell receptor beta chains below was sequenced from the same sample in a study of cytomegalovirus exposure and HLA in healthy donors. 13 Jbeta primers and 60 Vbeta primers were used for the PCR. The repertoire was sequenced with immunoSEQ multiplex PCR; TCRdb's copy has only in-frame clones and lacks some. The table shows roughly 190,000 clones, with 80% occurring only once. Sequenced sample: PBMCs. These receptor sequences come from a woman in her 40s in good health and CMV-seronegative.

J is TRBJ1-2 and V is TRBV29-1; D may be TRBD1 (5 bases). The CDR3 sequence is 14 residues long. Trimming removed 3 bases from V and 4 bases from J, with 15 bases in between. CDR1 is SQVTM, CDR2 ANQGSEA, per germline. CDR3 coding DNA: TGCAGCGTTGACGTTGTGGCAGGGTCCTATGGCTACACCTTC. Its protein is CSVDVVAGSYGYTF.

The chain recombines TRBV16 with TRBJ1-1; tentatively, D is TRBD1 (5 bases). V gave up 4 bases and J gave up 6 bases, with 18 bases separating them. CDR3 length: 15 amino acids. Germline lookup yields CDR1 KGHSY and CDR2 FQNENV. The CDR3 protein is CASSRPEGPRAEAFF. Here the CDR3 DNA reads TGTGCCAGCAGCCGCCCGGAGGGGCCTAGGGCTGAAGCTTTCTTT.

The J gene is TRBJ2-1, the V gene TRBV9, with 11 positions matching TRBD2. V was clipped by 6 bases and J by 9 bases; unmatched bases: 14. The CDR3 consists of 16 residues. Per the germline V gene, CDR1 is SGDLS and CDR2 is YYNGEE. As DNA, the CDR3 is TGTGCCAGCATTGGGGGCACTAGCGGGGGTCTCGGTGAGCAGTTCTTC. Amino acids: CASIGGTSGGLGEQFF.

The chain is built from TRBV7-6 and TRBJ2-1, with TRBD1 matching over 8 bases. Germline values: CDR1 SGHVS, CDR2 FNYEAQ. V dropped 2 bases and J dropped 5; count of bases not matched to a gene: 5. The CDR3 loop spans 15 amino acids. The CDR3 region has the DNA TGTGCCAGCAGCTTAATCGGGACAGGTCACAATGAGCAGTTCTTC. Translation: CASSLIGTGHNEQFF.

This chain joins TRBV4-1 and TRBJ2-5, with D perhaps TRBD2 (6 bases). The length of the CDR3 is 15 residues. V gave up 4 bases and J gave up 4 bases, with 16 bases separating them. Germline V gene sequence: CDR1 MGHRA, CDR2 YSYEKL. The CDR3 loop reads CASSRLWRGSETQYF. CDR3 nucleotide sequence: TGCGCCAGCAGCCGCCTATGGAGGGGTTCAGAGACCCAGTACTTC.

V gene TRBV7-2 combines with J gene TRBJ2-1, with TRBD2 matching over 15 bases. V shed 1 base, J shed 3 bases, and the junction held 7 bases outside the gene matches. This CDR3 has 19 amino acids. Germline V lookup: CDR1 SGHTA, CDR2 FQGNSA. The CDR3, as DNA: TGTGCCAGCAGCTTAGGGGGACTAGCGGGAGGCCAGTACTACAATGAGCAGTTCTTC. This translates into CASSLGGLAGGQYYNEQFF.

This chain connects TRBV7-8 to TRBJ1-2; 7 bases align to TRBD1. CDR1 is SGHVS and CDR2 is FQNEAQ in the germline V gene. With V trimmed by 6 bases and J by 4 bases, 11 bases remained unmatched. The CDR3 sequence is 15 residues long. The CDR3 nucleotides read TGTGCCAGCAGTCCTCAGGGGGAGCGGAGCTATGGCTACACCTTC. This gives the protein CASSPQGERSYGYTF.

This chain uses TRBV18 with TRBJ1-1; possible D gene TRBD1, 5 bases. The germline V and J ends were trimmed by 3 bases and 4 bases, with 12 bases remaining between them. Germline V gene sequence: CDR1 KGHSH, CDR2 LQKENI. The CDR3 contains 14 residues. The CDR3 bases are TGTGCCAGCTCACCGGGGACTTTGAGCACTGAAGCTTTCTTT. The encoded protein is CASSPGTLSTEAFF.

This chain links TRBV6-5 with TRBJ1-1, with D uncertain. The CDR3 spans 11 residues. The V and J ends lost 5 bases and 7 bases respectively, with 8 bases between them. The germline V gene encodes CDR1 MNHEY and CDR2 SVGAGI. Here the CDR3 reads CASSTDYEAFF. CDR3 DNA: TGTGCCAGCAGTACCGACTATGAAGCTTTCTTT.

CDR3 region: CAWETMHREKLFF. The CDR3 coding sequence is TGTGCCTGGGAGACAATGCATCGTGAAAAACTGTTTTTT. This rearrangement joins TRBV30 to TRBJ1-4; D not certain. With 5 bases removed from V and 7 bases from J, the gap between germline ends came to 14 bases. Germline V gene lookup returns CDR1 GTSNPN and CDR2 SVGIG (reference sequence). The CDR3 has 13 amino acids.

The chain combines TRBV6-5 with TRBJ1-5, with D maybe TRBD1 (5 bases). The ends were cut back, 10 bases at V and 2 bases at J, with 12 bases in the middle. Germline V gene data show CDR1 as MNHEY and CDR2 as SVGAGI. The CDR3 consists of 13 residues. CDR3: CATGRGGNQPQHF. The CDR3 DNA sequence: TGTGCCACAGGTCGGGGGGGCAATCAGCCCCAGCATTTT.

This clone has only a few counts. The V gene is TRBV9, the J gene TRBJ1-1, with a tentative D call TRBD1 (5 bases). Germline CDR1 SGDLS, CDR2 YYNGEE. V dropped 0 bases and J dropped 3 bases, with 12 bases sitting between them. The CDR3 spans 15 residues. In nucleotides, the CDR3 is TGTGCCAGCAGCGTAGAGGGCAGGGTGGACACTGAAGCTTTCTTT. This translates into CASSVEGRVDTEAFF. The full variable domain, its missing parts supplied by reference TRBV9 and TRBJ1-1, is DSGVTQTPKHLITATGQRVTLRCSPRSGDLSVYWYQQSLDQGLQFLIQYYNGEERAKGNILERFSAQQFPDLHSELNLSSLELGDSALYFCASSVEGRVDTEAFFGQGTRLTVV.

This chain connects TRBV7-2 to TRBJ2-7; 10 nucleotides align to TRBD2. The CDR3 contains 18 residues. The V segment lost 5 bases and the J segment 1 base; nucleotides outside the gene matches: 14. The germline CDR1 and CDR2 sequences are SGHTA and FQGNSA. This chain's CDR3 is CASSPLAGVVGWSYEQYV. In DNA form, the CDR3 reads TGTGCCAGCAGCCCGCTAGCGGGAGTCGTAGGGTGGTCCTACGAGCAGTACGTC.

The chain joins TRBV5-6 to TRBJ1-2; a possible D gene is TRBD1 (6 bases). V was clipped by 3 bases and J by 2 bases, with 8 bases between them. Germline CDR1 is SGHDT and CDR2 is YYEEEE. The CDR3 runs 13 residues. DNA of the CDR3: TGTGCCAGCAGCTGGGGGCGGAACTATGGCTACACCTTC. Its protein is CASSWGRNYGYTF.

V usage is TRBV18 and J usage is TRBJ2-7, with 11 bases aligning to TRBD2. Looked up from germline, CDR1 is KGHSH and CDR2 is LQKENI. V was clipped by 3 bases and J by 2 bases; unmatched bases: 6. The length of the CDR3 is 16 residues. In DNA form, the CDR3 reads TGTGCCAGCTCACCCGGTCTGACTAGCGGGACCTACGAGCAGTACTTC. Encoded protein: CASSPGLTSGTYEQYF. The full variable domain, its missing parts supplied by reference TRBV18 and TRBJ2-7, is NAGVMQNPRHLVRRRGQEARLRCSPMKGHSHVYWYRQLPEEGLKFMVYLQKENIIDESGMPKERFSAEFPKEGPSILRIQQVVRGDSAAYFCASSPGLTSGTYEQYFGPGTRLTVT.

The chain combines TRBV5-5 with TRBJ2-2; perhaps TRBD1 as D (6 bases). CDR3 length: 16 residues. The germline CDR1 and CDR2 sequences are SGHKS and YYEKEE (reference sequence). V was trimmed by 3 bases and J by 1 base, leaving 13 bases between them. CDR3 sequence reads: CASSSTARGNTGELFF. The CDR3 nucleotides read TGTGCCAGCAGCTCGACCGCCAGGGGGAACACCGGGGAGCTGTTTTTT.

In this sample, this clone turned up a few times. This chain joins TRBV7-8 and TRBJ2-2, with a possible D match to TRBD2 (5 bases). CDR1 SGHVS and CDR2 FQNEAQ come from the germline V gene. This CDR3 spans 16 amino acids. V dropped 1 base and J dropped 2 bases, with 11 bases sitting between them. The CDR3 here is CASSLGASRNTGELFF. The CDR3 coding sequence is TGTGCCAGCAGCTTAGGCGCTAGCAGAAACACCGGGGAGCTGTTTTTT.

The chain couples TRBV7-2 to TRBJ2-7; 9 nucleotides align to TRBD2. Germline CDR1 reads SGHTA; CDR2 reads FQGNSA. V dropped 5 bases and J dropped 4; count of bases not matched to a gene: 12. The CDR3 is made up of 16 amino acids. The CDR3 DNA reads as TGTGCCAGCAGCCCGATTTCGGCTAGCGGGAATTACGAGCAGTACTTC. It yields the protein CASSPISASGNYEQYF.

This clone was observed a few times. The rearrangement uses TRBV5-6 and TRBJ1-4; D possibly corresponds to TRBD1 (5 bases). From germline, CDR1 is SGHDT and CDR2 YYEEEE. V dropped 2 bases and J dropped 8 bases, with 13 bases sitting between them. The length of the CDR3 is 14 residues. The CDR3 DNA follows: TGTGCCAGCAGCTTTGCAGGGATCCACGAAAAACTGTTTTTT. Its protein product is CASSFAGIHEKLFF. Variable domain in full (rest from reference TRBV5-6 and TRBJ1-4): DAGVTQSPTHLIKTRGQQVTLRCSPKSGHDTVSWYQQALGQGPQFIFQYYEEEERQRGNFPDRFSGHQFPNYSSELNVNALLLGDSALYLCASSFAGIHEKLFFGSGTQLSVL.

The genes are TRBV5-4 and TRBJ2-5, with D tentatively TRBD2 (6 bases). V gave up 0 bases and J gave up 5 bases, with 11 bases separating them. The CDR3 runs 14 residues. Germline CDR1 reads SGHNT; CDR2 reads YYREEE (reference sequence). The CDR3 nucleotides are TGTGCCAGCAGCTTGGTTACTAGCCGGGAGACCCAGTACTTC. Encoded protein: CASSLVTSRETQYF.

The CDR3 is CASSSEYEQFF. As DNA, the CDR3 is TGTGCCAGCAGTTCGGAGTATGAGCAGTTCTTC. The chain joins TRBV5-6 to TRBJ2-1; D unresolved. Trimming left V 5 bases short and J 8 bases short, with 8 bases between. Germline V lookup: CDR1 SGHDT, CDR2 YYEEEE. The CDR3 is 11 amino acids.

The chain has TRBV27 and TRBJ2-7; D may be TRBD2 (5 bases). Trimming took 0 bases from V and 7 from J, leaving 19 bases between them. Per germline, CDR1 MNHEY and CDR2 SMNVEV (reference sequence). There are 16 residues in the CDR3. This CDR3 reads CASSLSLRGKPAEQYV. CDR3 nucleotides: TGTGCCAGCAGTTTATCTCTAAGAGGGAAACCGGCGGAGCAGTACGTC.

The chain combines TRBV19 with TRBJ2-7, with a weak D call TRBD2 (7 bases). The CDR3 length is 13 residues. CDR1 and CDR2 (germline): LNHDA, SQIVND (reference sequence). Trimming pared 7 bases from V and 5 bases from J, leaving 15 bases between. CDR3 in amino acids: CASKVQGGDEQYF. In DNA, the CDR3 is TGTGCCAGTAAAGTACAGGGAGGGGACGAGCAGTACTTC.

This CDR3 is CASSWLLVERGEQFF. As DNA, the CDR3 is TGTGCCAGCAGCTGGCTTTTGGTTGAACGAGGAGAGCAGTTCTTC. The V gene is TRBV7-2, the J gene TRBJ2-1, with no clear D. Germline-derived CDR1 and CDR2 are SGHTA and FQGNSA. With 4 bases removed from V and 10 bases from J, the gap between germline ends came to 20 bases. There are 15 residues in the CDR3.

The rearrangement joins TRBV6-5 to TRBJ2-2; D may be TRBD1 (5 bases). With 6 bases removed from V and 4 bases from J, the gap between germline ends came to 12 bases. Germline CDR1 and CDR2: MNHEY and SVGAGI. CDR3 length: 14 amino acids. The CDR3 loop reads CASSTPQGTGELFF. The CDR3 coding sequence is TGTGCCAGCAGCACCCCGCAGGGCACCGGGGAGCTGTTTTTT.

The chain joins TRBV30 to TRBJ1-1; D perhaps matches TRBD1 (6 bases). The germline V gene has CDR1 GTSNPN and CDR2 SVGIG (reference sequence). CDR3 length: 16 amino acids. Trimming shortened V by 2 bases and J by 0 bases, and 16 bases separated the two germline ends. The CDR3 nucleotides read TGTGCCTGGAGTCCCGCCGGACAGACCATGAACACTGAAGCTTTCTTT. It translates to CAWSPAGQTMNTEAFF.

This sequence joins TRBV18 and TRBJ2-1, with 7 positions matching TRBD1. Germline values: CDR1 KGHSH, CDR2 LQKENI. CDR3 length: 13 amino acids. Trimming took 10 bases from V and 2 from J; bases not matched to a gene: 5. The CDR3 DNA reads as TGTGCCACTACGCAGGGGGCCTACAATGAGCAGTTCTTC. This translates into CATTQGAYNEQFF.

This chain uses TRBV2 with TRBJ1-1; unclear D gene. The CDR3 sequence is 11 residues long. Germline V gene sequence: CDR1 SNHLY, CDR2 FYNNEI. V gave up 8 bases and J gave up 5 bases, with 9 bases separating them. CDR3 protein: CASSGRTEAFF. The DNA for the CDR3 is TGTGCCAGCTCCGGGAGGACTGAAGCTTTCTTT.